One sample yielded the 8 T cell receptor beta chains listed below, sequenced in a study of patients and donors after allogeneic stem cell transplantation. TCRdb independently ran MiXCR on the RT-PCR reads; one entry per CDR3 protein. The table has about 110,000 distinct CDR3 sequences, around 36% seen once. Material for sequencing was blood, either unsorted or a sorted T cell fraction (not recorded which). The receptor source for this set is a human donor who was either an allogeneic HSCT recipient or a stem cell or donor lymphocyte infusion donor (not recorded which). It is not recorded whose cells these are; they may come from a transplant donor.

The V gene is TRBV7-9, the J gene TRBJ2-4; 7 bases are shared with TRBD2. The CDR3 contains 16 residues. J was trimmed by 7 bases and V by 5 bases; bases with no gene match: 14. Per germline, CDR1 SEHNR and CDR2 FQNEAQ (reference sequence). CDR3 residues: CASSPVLAVAGNIQYF. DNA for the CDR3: TGTGCCAGCAGCCCCGTCCTAGCGGTCGCAGGGAACATTCAGTACTTC.

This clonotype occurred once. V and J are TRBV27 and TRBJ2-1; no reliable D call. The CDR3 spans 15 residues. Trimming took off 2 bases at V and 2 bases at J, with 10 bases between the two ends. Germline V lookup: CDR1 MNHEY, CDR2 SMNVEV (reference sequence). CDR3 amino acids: CASSLVQHAYNEQFF. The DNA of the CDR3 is TGTGCCAGCAGTTTAGTACAGCACGCCTACAATGAGCAGTTCTTC.

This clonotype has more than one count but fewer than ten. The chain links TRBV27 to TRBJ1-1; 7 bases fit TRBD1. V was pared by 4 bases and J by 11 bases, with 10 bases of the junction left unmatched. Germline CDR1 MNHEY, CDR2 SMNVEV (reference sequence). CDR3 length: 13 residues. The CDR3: CASSWGQRGSAFF. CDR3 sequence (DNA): TGTGCCAGCAGTTGGGGACAGAGGGGGAGCGCTTTCTTT.

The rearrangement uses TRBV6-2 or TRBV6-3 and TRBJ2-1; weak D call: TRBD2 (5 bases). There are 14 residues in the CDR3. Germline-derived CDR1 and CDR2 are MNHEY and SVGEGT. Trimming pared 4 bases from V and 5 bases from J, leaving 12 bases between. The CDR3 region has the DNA TGTGCCAGCAGTTCTCGGCGGGCCAACAATGAGCAGTTCTTC. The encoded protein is CASSSRRANNEQFF.

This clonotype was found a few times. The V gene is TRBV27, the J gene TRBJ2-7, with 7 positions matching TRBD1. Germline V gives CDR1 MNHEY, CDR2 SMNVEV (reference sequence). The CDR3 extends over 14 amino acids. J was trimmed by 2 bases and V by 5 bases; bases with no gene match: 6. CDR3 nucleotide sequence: TGTGCCAGCAGTGCAAGGGGGCTAGCCTACGAGCAGTACTTC. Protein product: CASSARGLAYEQYF.

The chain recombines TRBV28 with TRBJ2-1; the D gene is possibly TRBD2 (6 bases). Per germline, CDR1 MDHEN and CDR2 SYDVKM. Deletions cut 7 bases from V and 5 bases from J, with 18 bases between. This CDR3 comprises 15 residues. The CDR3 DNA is TGTGCCAGCACCGGGCGGGACTCGGCGGACAATGAGCAGTTCTTC. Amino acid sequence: CASTGRDSADNEQFF.

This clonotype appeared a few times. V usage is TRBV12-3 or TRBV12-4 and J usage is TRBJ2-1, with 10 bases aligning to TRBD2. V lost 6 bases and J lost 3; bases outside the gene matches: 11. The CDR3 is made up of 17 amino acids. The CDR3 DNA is TGTGCCAGCAGCAAAACCTTCCTAGCGGGGGTCTACAATGAGCAGTTCTTC. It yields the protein CASSKTFLAGVYNEQFF.

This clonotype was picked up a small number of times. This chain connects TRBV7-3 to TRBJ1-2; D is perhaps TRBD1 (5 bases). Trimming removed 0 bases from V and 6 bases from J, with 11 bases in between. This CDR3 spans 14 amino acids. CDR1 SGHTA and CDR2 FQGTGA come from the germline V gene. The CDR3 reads CASSLTGVVNGYTF. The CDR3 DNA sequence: TGTGCCAGCAGCTTAACAGGGGTAGTTAATGGCTACACCTTC. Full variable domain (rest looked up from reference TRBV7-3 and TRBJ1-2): GAGVSQTPSNKVTEKGKYVELRCDPISGHTALYWYRQSLGQGPEFLIYFQGTGAADDSGLPNDRFFAVRPEGSVSTLKIQRTERGDSAVYLCASSLTGVVNGYTFGSGTRLTVV.